This T cell receptor (beta chain) stems from a study of blood T cell repertoires in COVID-19 (dated by TCRdb to 2018 to 2020). General notes on the study: The collaborator samples originated in the United States, Italy and Spain and spanned the acute and convalescent phases of COVID-19. The material from the prospective study consisted of cDNA or gDNA derived from T cells, B-cell-depleted T cells, or PBMCs. The samples were drawn from the first 160 participants of the ongoing ImmuneRACE study and from 1,254 subjects provided by 6 global collaborators. The dataset comprised deeply sampled blood TCRbeta repertoires from subjects exposed to, actively infected with, or recovered from COVID-19. Where HLA class I and class II types were available, the types were taken from metadata supplied by the sample provider, not from assay-based typing. The repertoires were released in a freely available public database meant as a resource for research on the immune response to SARS-CoV-2. The sample metadata nearly always contained a de-identified subject ID, COVID-19 status, age in years and sex. Study-level results and caveats: The quantity of clinical and demographic metadata differed by source and by participant and was supplied without curation.

Points on this clone: Which antigen it targets is not known. No much larger clone exists at a distance of one base, and base qualities are not known.

The immunoSEQ Assay, a bias-controlled multiplex PCR, was used to amplify TCRbeta CDR3 regions from genomic DNA. From the authors' description of their analysis: Within the assay, amplification of reference gene primers was used to estimate how many nucleated cells each sample contained. To quantify the absolute abundance of each unique TCRbeta CDR3 rearrangement, sequence reads were collapsed and filtered. Productive Simpson clonality was computed per sample as the square root of Simpson's diversity index over productive rearrangements. TCRdb obtained this table from immuneACCESS and retained in-frame rearrangements with V and J assigned. These tables miss some clones; where compared with another copy, unresolved V genes account for less than half of the shortfall, and the remainder is unexplained. The DNA was the basis for D and trimming; V, J and clone size are from that table. The sample contains 62,000 or so clones, 88% of them found a single time. 2% to 2.5% of the sample goes to the ten largest clones.

Whole blood was collected in K2EDTA tubes by collaborating institutions according to the institutions' own protocols. For TCRbeta analysis, collaborators shipped samples as frozen whole blood, isolated PBMCs, or DNA extracted from either of those sample types. CDR1 MGHRA and CDR2 YSYEKL are derived from the germline V gene. The CDR3 contains 15 residues, cysteine and phenylalanine counted. Here the CDR3 DNA is all that survives: 45 bases in frame from base 1. V sheds 0 bases and J sheds 6 bases, leaving 12 bases between their ends. The chain is encoded by TRBV4-1 joined to TRBJ1-5; D gene: possibly TRBD1, on 6 matching bases. The material sequenced was peripheral blood. The source is a human donor in a cohort sampled during active COVID-19. Here is the DNA: TGCGCCAGCAGCCAAGATCGGGGGGCTGGTCAGCCCCAGCATTTT. Protein translation: CASSQDRGAGQPQHF.